This T cell receptor beta chain appears in the sequencing data of a study of post-analysis software for immune sequencing data. This clonotype was counted at least ten times. Antigen specificity is unknown. Unique molecular identifiers were present in the TCR beta cDNA libraries. TCRdb used MiXCR to reprocess the PCR reads, holding one entry per CDR3 protein. The repertoire has 750,000 to 900,000 distinct CDR3 sequences, around 46% of them found once; the top ten carry approximately 5%. Study-level results: Compared with controls, patients had more of roughly five TRBV segments, including TRBV5-6, TRBV5-1 and TRBV20-1. There was significantly lower normalized Chao1 diversity in multiple sclerosis patients than in controls. Batch-mates among the samples co-clustered strongly by F measure.

The germline CDR1 and CDR2 sequences are MNHEY and SVGAGI. CDR3 length: 14 amino acids. Trimming stripped 5 bases from V and 4 bases from J, with 15 bases between. The TCR was taken from a girl between 5 and 17 years old with multiple sclerosis. This chain links TRBV6-5 with TRBJ2-7, with D maybe TRBD1 (8 bases). The specimen sequenced was blood. The CDR3 DNA follows: TGTGCCAGCAGTGAGACAGGGGACTATTACGAGCAGTACTTC. As protein: CASSETGDYYEQYF.